Here is one T cell receptor (beta chain) with its context. This specimen belongs to a study of patients and donors after allogeneic stem cell transplantation. TCRdb reprocessed the RT-PCR reads via MiXCR and lists one record per CDR3 protein. The sample holds about 160,000 distinct CDR3 sequences, about 32% seen once. Germline V gives CDR1 ENHRY, CDR2 SYGVKD. J lost 6 bases, V lost 6 bases, and 7 bases had no gene match. The CDR3 loop spans 13 amino acids. The chain has TRBV10-3 and TRBJ1-2, with 7 bases aligning to TRBD1. The TCR was taken from a human donor who was either an allogeneic HSCT recipient or a stem cell or donor lymphocyte infusion donor (not recorded which). It is not recorded whose cells these are; they may come from a transplant donor. Sequenced material: blood, either unsorted or a sorted T cell fraction (not recorded which). Here the CDR3 DNA reads TGTGCCATCAGCGAGGGACAGTTTAATGGCTACACCTTC. It codes for CAISEGQFNGYTF.